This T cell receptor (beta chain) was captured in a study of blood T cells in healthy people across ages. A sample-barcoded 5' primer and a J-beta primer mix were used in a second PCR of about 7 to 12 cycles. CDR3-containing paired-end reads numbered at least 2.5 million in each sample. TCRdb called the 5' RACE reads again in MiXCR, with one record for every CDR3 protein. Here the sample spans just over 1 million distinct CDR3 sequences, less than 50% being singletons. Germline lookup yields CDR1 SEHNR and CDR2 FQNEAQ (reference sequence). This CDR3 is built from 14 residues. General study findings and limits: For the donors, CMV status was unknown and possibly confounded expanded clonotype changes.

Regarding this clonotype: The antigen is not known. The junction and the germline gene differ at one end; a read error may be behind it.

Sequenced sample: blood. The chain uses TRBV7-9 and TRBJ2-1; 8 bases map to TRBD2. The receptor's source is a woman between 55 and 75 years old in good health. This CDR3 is CASRLAGSNNEQFF. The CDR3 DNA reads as TGTGCCAGCAGATTAGCGGGATCAAACAATGAGCAGTTCTTC. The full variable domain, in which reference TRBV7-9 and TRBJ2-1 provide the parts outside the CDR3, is DTGVSQNPRHKITKRGQNVTFRCDPISEHNRLYWYRQTLGQGPEFLTYFQNEAQLEKSRLLSDRFSAERPKGSFSTLEIQRTEQGDSAMYLCASRLAGSNNEQFFGPGTRLTVL.